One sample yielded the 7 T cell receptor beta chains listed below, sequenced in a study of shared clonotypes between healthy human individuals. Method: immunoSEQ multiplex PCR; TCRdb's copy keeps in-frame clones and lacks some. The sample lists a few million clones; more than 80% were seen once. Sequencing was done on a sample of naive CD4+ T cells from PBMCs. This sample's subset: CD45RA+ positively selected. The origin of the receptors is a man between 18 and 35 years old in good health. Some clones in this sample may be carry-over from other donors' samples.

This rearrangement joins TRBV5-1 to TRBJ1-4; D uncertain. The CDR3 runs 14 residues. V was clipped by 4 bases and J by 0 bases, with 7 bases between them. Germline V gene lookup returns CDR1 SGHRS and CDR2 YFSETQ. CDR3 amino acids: CASSLIATNEKLFF. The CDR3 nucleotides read TGCGCCAGCAGCCTCATTGCAACTAATGAAAAACTGTTTTTT.

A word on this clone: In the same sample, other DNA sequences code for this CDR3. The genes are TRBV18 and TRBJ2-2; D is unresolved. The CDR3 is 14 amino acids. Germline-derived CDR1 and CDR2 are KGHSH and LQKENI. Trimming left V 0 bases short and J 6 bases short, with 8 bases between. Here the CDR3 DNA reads TGTGCCAGCTCACCACCCAGCCGGGCCGGGGAGCTGTTTTTT. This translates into CASSPPSRAGELFF.

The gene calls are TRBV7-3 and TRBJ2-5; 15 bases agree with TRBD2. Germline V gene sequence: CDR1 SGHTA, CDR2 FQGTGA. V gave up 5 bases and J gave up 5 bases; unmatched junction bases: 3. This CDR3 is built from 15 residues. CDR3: CASSRTSGRAETQYF. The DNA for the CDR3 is TGTGCCAGCAGCAGGACTAGCGGGAGGGCGGAGACCCAGTACTTC.

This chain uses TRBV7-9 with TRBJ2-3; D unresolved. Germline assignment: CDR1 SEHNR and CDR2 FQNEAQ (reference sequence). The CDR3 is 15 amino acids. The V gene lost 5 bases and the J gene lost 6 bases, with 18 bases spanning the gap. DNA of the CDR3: TGTGCCAGCAGCCTTAGCCCCAACCCCGGGGATACGCAGTATTTT. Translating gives CASSLSPNPGDTQYF. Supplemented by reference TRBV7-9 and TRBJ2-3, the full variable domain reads DTGVSQNPRHKITKRGQNVTFRCDPISEHNRLYWYRQTLGQGPEFLTYFQNEAQLEKSRLLSDRFSAERPKGSFSTLEIQRTEQGDSAMYLCASSLSPNPGDTQYFGPGTRLTVL.

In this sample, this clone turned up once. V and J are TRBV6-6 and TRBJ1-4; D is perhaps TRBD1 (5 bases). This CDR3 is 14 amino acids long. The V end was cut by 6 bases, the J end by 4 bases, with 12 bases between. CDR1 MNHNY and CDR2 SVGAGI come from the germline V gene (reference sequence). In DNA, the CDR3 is TGTGCCAGCAGGCCCGGGGCTCGTAATGAAAAACTGTTTTTT. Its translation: CASRPGARNEKLFF.

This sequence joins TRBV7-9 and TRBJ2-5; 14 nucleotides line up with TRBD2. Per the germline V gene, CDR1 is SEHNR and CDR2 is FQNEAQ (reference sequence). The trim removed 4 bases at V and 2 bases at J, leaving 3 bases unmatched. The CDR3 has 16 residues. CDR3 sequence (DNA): TGTGCCAGCAGCTCACGACTAGCGGGAGGGCAAGAGACCCAGTACTTC. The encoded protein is CASSSRLAGGQETQYF.

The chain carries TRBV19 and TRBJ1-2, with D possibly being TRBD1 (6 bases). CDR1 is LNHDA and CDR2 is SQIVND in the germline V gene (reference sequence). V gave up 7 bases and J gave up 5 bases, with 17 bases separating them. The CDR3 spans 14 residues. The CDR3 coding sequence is TGTGCCAGTAAGGGGGACACCCACGGGTATGGCTACACCTTC. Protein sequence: CASKGDTHGYGYTF.